Shown below are 20 T cell receptor beta chains from a single sample sequenced in a study of control samples from healthy donors and cancer patients. Some clones are missing from TCRdb's copy, which holds only in-frame ones; the method was immunoSEQ multiplex PCR. The repertoire holds under 200,000 clones, with about nine tenths as singletons. Sequences were obtained from blood. Receptors were obtained from a woman aged 25 to 39 in good health.

This clone was picked up a small number of times. V gene TRBV3-1 (or the pseudogene TRBV3-2) combines with J gene TRBJ1-3; maybe TRBD1 (6 bases). The CDR3 consists of 16 residues. Germline V gene lookup returns CDR1 LGHDT and CDR2 YNNKEL (reference sequence). V lost 5 bases and J 0 bases, leaving 14 bases between the germline ends. As DNA, the CDR3 is TGTGCCAGCAGCAATCGACAGGCCCGCTCTGGAAACACCATATATTTT. Amino acid sequence: CASSNRQARSGNTIYF.

The chain combines TRBV4-1 with TRBJ2-5; the D is unclear. Germline values: CDR1 MGHRA, CDR2 YSYEKL. Deletions cut 1 base from V and 0 bases from J, with 9 bases between. This CDR3 is 15 amino acids long. In nucleotides, the CDR3 is TGCGCCAGCAGCCAAGTTGTCCCCTACCAAGAGACCCAGTACTTC. Translating it yields CASSQVVPYQETQYF.

This chain joins TRBV7-9 and TRBJ1-5, with a possible D match to TRBD1 (6 bases). V lost 5 bases and J lost 4, with 12 bases in between. The V gene's germline CDR1 is SEHNR and CDR2 FQNEAQ (reference sequence). The CDR3 length is 14 residues. CDR3 region: CASSPGGLNQPQHF. The CDR3, as DNA: TGTGCCAGCAGCCCGGGGGGGCTGAATCAGCCCCAGCATTTT.

The V gene is TRBV3-1 (or the pseudogene TRBV3-2), the J gene TRBJ2-5; TRBD2 matches at 9 bases. Germline V gene lookup returns CDR1 LGHDT and CDR2 YNNKEL (reference sequence). Trimming cost V 8 bases and J 4 bases; bases outside gene matches: 5. This CDR3 is 13 amino acids long. In DNA form, the CDR3 reads TGTGCCAGCCGGAGGACTAGCGTAGAGACCCAGTACTTC. It yields the protein CASRRTSVETQYF.

This clone is a singleton in its sample. The CDR3 sequence is CASSLPGRREKLFF. CDR3 in DNA: TGTGCCAGCAGTCTACCGGGACGACGTGAAAAACTGTTTTTT. The chain recombines TRBV5-8 with TRBJ1-4; D may be TRBD1 (5 bases). V lost 5 bases and J lost 7, with 15 bases in between. The CDR3 extends over 14 amino acids. Germline-derived CDR1 and CDR2 are SGHTS and YDEGEE.

This chain uses TRBV6-4 with TRBJ2-3; TRBD2 agrees at 12 bases. The ends lost 5 bases at V and 4 bases at J; junction bases unmatched: 4. This CDR3 is built from 15 residues. CDR1 is MRHNA, CDR2 SNTAGT, per germline. The CDR3 nucleotides are TGTGCCAGCAGTTTACTAGCGGGGGGCGCAGATACGCAGTATTTT. Encoded protein: CASSLLAGGADTQYF.

V is TRBV3-1 (or the pseudogene TRBV3-2) and J is TRBJ2-1; 10 bases align to TRBD2. The CDR3 extends over 17 amino acids. Looked up from germline, CDR1 is LGHDT and CDR2 is YNNKEL (reference sequence). V was clipped by 3 bases and J by 0 bases; unmatched bases: 5. In DNA, the CDR3 is TGTGCCAGCAGCCATCCACTAGCGGGGAGCTCCTACAATGAGCAGTTCTTC. It yields the protein CASSHPLAGSSYNEQFF.

The chain joins TRBV6-5 to TRBJ1-6, with 9 bases matching TRBD1. The junction had 7 bases not matched to a gene; V was cut back by 6 bases and J by 7 bases. The CDR3 totals 15 residues. The germline V gene has CDR1 MNHEY and CDR2 SVGAGI. CDR3 nucleotides: TGTGCCAGCAGCCAATCCGGGACAGGGAATTCACCCCTCCACTTT. Translated: CASSQSGTGNSPLHF.

This chain links TRBV9 with TRBJ1-2; 8 bases are a match to TRBD1. The CDR3 totals 15 residues. Per germline, CDR1 SGDLS and CDR2 YYNGEE. V shed 0 bases and J 7 bases; nucleotides not matched to a gene: 8. In nucleotides, the CDR3 is TGTGCCAGCAGCGTAGAGGCAGGGGGCGTTTCTGGCTACACCTTC. Encoded protein: CASSVEAGGVSGYTF.

V and J are TRBV7-3 and TRBJ2-4; TRBD1 matches 11 bases. Per the germline V gene, CDR1 is SGHTA and CDR2 is FQGTGA. The ends lost 5 bases at V and 4 bases at J; junction bases unmatched: 7. This CDR3 contains 16 residues. The CDR3 DNA reads as TGTGCCAGCAGCCCCCGGACAGGGGGCGGTAAAAACATTCAGTACTTC. Its protein is CASSPRTGGGKNIQYF.

The gene calls are TRBV6-5 and TRBJ1-5, with 10 bases that match TRBD1. The CDR3 covers 15 residues. V was pared by 6 bases and J by 3 bases, with 5 bases of the junction left unmatched. The germline V gene has CDR1 MNHEY and CDR2 SVGAGI. CDR3 sequence: CASSGQGEINQPQHF. DNA of the CDR3: TGTGCCAGCAGCGGACAGGGGGAAATCAATCAGCCCCAGCATTTT.

The table lists this clone with a count of one. The gene calls are TRBV6-2 or TRBV6-3 and TRBJ2-7; weak D call: TRBD2 (6 bases). The CDR3 has 14 residues. V lost 2 bases to trimming and J lost 3 bases, with 11 bases between them. Looked up from germline, CDR1 is MNHEY and CDR2 is SVGEGT. Written as DNA, the CDR3 is TGTGCCAGCAGTTACCGCCGGGGGATCTACGAGCAGTACTTC. This gives the protein CASSYRRGIYEQYF.

This chain links TRBV5-6 with TRBJ1-6, with D maybe TRBD1 (6 bases). The V gene's germline CDR1 is SGHDT and CDR2 YYEEEE. The CDR3 runs to 15 residues. Trimming pared 1 base from V and 7 bases from J, leaving 12 bases between. CDR3 sequence (DNA): TGTGCCAGCAGCTTGTCAGGTAGGGGGAATTCACCCCTCCACTTT. Translation gives CASSLSGRGNSPLHF.

This clone was counted only a few times. CDR3: CASSRDRTYNEQFF. In DNA form, the CDR3 reads TGTGCCAGCAGCAGAGACCGTACCTACAATGAGCAGTTCTTC. The V call is TRBV9, the J call TRBJ2-1; the D is unclear. With 4 bases removed from V and 2 bases from J, the gap between germline ends came to 10 bases. From germline, CDR1 is SGDLS and CDR2 YYNGEE. The CDR3 is made up of 14 amino acids.

The J gene is TRBJ2-2, the V gene TRBV6-5, with 7 bases fitting TRBD1. The CDR3 spans 15 residues. Per germline, CDR1 MNHEY and CDR2 SVGAGI. The V segment lost 7 bases and the J segment 3 bases; nucleotides outside the gene matches: 8. The CDR3 nucleotides read TGTGCCAGCAAACCTGACAGGGTCGACACCGGGGAGCTGTTTTTT. It translates to CASKPDRVDTGELFF.

The V gene is TRBV18, the J gene TRBJ1-4; 7 positions match TRBD1. Losses at the gene ends were 1 base for V and 4 bases for J; bases not matched to a gene: 3. The CDR3 is 15 residues long. Germline V CDR1 and CDR2: KGHSH, LQKENI. Written as DNA, the CDR3 is TGTGCCAGCTCACCACGACAGGGAGTTAATGAAAAACTGTTTTTT. Protein sequence: CASSPRQGVNEKLFF.

The V and J genes are TRBV9 and TRBJ2-1, with 13 bases identical to TRBD2. Looked up from germline, CDR1 is SGDLS and CDR2 is YYNGEE. J lost 8 bases, V lost 0 bases, and 5 bases had no gene match. The CDR3 is 16 residues long. The CDR3 DNA reads TGTGCCAGCAGCGTAGAGGGACTAGCGGGACGGTATGAGCAGTTCTTC. Translating gives CASSVEGLAGRYEQFF.

The chain recombines TRBV10-3 with TRBJ1-5, with a weak D call TRBD1 (6 bases). The CDR3 has 15 amino acids. CDR1 and CDR2 from the germline V gene are ENHRY and SYGVKD. The V end lost 4 bases, the J end lost 3 bases, and 13 bases lay between the germline ends. The CDR3 loop is CAISAVDSPNQPQHF. CDR3 sequence (DNA): TGTGCCATCAGTGCTGTGGACAGTCCCAATCAGCCCCAGCATTTT.

The gene calls are TRBV21-1 and TRBJ1-5; the DNA was not used to check the table's D call, TRBD1. TRBV21-1 is classified as a pseudogene. This CDR3 has 20 amino acids. CDR3 in amino acids: CASSKELTGQGLGGNQPQHF. CDR3 nucleotide sequence: TGTGCCAGCAGCAAAGAACTAACGGGACAGGGTTTAGGAGGCAATCAGCCCCAGCATTTT.

This chain links TRBV5-4 with TRBJ2-5; 10 positions match TRBD1. The CDR3 contains 15 residues. V shed 0 bases and J 7 bases; nucleotides not matched to a gene: 6. Germline CDR1 SGHNT, CDR2 YYREEE (reference sequence). DNA of the CDR3: TGTGCCAGCAGCTTGGGGGACAGGGGATGGGGGACCCAGTACTTC. Amino acids: CASSLGDRGWGTQYF.